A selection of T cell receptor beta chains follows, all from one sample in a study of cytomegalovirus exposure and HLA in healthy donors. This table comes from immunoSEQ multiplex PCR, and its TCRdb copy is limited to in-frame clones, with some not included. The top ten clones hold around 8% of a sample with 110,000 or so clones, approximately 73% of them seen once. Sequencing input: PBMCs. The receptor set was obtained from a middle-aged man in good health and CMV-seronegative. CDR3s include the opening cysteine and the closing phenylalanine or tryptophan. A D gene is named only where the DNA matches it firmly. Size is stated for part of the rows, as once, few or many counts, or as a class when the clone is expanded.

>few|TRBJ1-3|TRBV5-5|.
TGTGCCAGCAGCGCCCCCGCCGGGTACTCTGGAAACACCATATATTTT
CASSAPAGYSGNTIYF
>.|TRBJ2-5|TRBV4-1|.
TGCGCCAGCAGCCAAGACCAGGTTTTAGAGACCCAGTACTTC
CASSQDQVLETQYF
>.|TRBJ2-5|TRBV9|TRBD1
TGTGCCAGCAGCGCTCCGACAGGGGGCCAAGAGACCCAGTACTTC
CASSAPTGGQETQYF
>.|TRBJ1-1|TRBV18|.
TGTGCCAGCTCACCACCGTCGACAGCTTATGCGGCGCTCACTGAAGCTTTCTTT
CASSPPSTAYAALTEAFF
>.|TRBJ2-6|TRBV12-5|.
TGTGCTAGTGAACTCTCTGGGGCCAACGTCCTGACTTTC
CASELSGANVLTF
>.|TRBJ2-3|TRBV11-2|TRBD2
TGTGCCAGCACCCACGCGGGGGGGCTCCCAGATACGCAGTATTTT
CASTHAGGLPDTQYF
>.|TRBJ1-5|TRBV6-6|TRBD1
TGTGCCAGCAGTTACGGCCGGACAGGGGATCAGCCCCAGCATTTT
CASSYGRTGDQPQHF
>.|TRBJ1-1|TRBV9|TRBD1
TGTGCCAGCAGCGTAGAGAGAGTTGGGGTAGGAACAGGGGGGGCTTTCTTT
CASSVERVGVGTGGAFF
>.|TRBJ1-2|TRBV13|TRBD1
TGTGCCAGCAGCGAAGACAGGGTAGAGGGCTACACCTTC
CASSEDRVEGYTF
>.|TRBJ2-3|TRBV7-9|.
TGTGCCAGCGCAGGGGTTCCAGATACGCAGTATTTT
CASAGVPDTQYF
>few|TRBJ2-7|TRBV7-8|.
TGTGCCAGCACCCTAACGGGTTCACCCTACGAGCAGTACTTC
CASTLTGSPYEQYF
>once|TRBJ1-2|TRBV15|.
TGTGCCACCAGCAGAGGTGAGGTCTATGGCTACACCTTC
CATSRGEVYGYTF
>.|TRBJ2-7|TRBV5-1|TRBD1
TGCGCCAGCAGCGTGAAGGGACAGGGGCACGAGCAGTACTTC
CASSVKGQGHEQYF
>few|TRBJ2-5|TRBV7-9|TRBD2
TGTGCCAGCAGCTTAGTACTAGCGGGGGGGGAAGAGACCCAGTACTTC
CASSLVLAGGEETQYF
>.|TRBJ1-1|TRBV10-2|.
TGCGCCACCCGACAGGAGAACACTGAAGCTTTCTTT
CATRQENTEAFF
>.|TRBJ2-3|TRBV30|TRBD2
TGTGCCTGGACCTCCAGCGGGGGGGTTACAGATACGCAGTATTTT
CAWTSSGGVTDTQYF
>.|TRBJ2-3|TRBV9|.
TGTGCCAGCAGCGTACGGGGACTTTACACAGATACGCAGTATTTT
CASSVRGLYTDTQYF
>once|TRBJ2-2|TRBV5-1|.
TGCGCCAGCAGCTTGAACGGACAGACCGGGGAGCTGTTTTTT
CASSLNGQTGELFF
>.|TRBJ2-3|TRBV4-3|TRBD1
TGCGCCAGCAGCCAAGATCATGAAACAGGGGGCAGGACAGATACGCAGTATTTT
CASSQDHETGGRTDTQYF
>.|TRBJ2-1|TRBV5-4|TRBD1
TGTGCCAGCAGCTCGACAGGGTACAATGAGCAGTTCTTC
CASSSTGYNEQFF
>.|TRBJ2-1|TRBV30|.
TGTGCCTGGAGTGATGGCTTTAATGAGCAGTTCTTC
CAWSDGFNEQFF
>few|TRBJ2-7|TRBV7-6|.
TGTGCCAGCAGCTCGAACGCCTGGGGGGGCAAGGTCAGTTACGAGCAGTACTTC
CASSSNAWGGKVSYEQYF
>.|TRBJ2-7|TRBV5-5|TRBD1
TGTGCCAGCAGCTTACTAGGTCTCCGGGACAGGATTTTAGAGCAGTACTTC
CASSLLGLRDRILEQYF
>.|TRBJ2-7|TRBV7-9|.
TGTGCCAGCAGCCCCGTACAGGGCTACGAGCAGTACTTC
CASSPVQGYEQYF
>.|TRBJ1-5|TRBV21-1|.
TGTGCCAGCAGCAAAGAAGCTCAGCCCCAGCATTTT
CASSKEAQPQHF
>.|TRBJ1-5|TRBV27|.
TGTGCCAGCAGTGTGGTACAGAGACAGCCCCAGCATTTT
CASSVVQRQPQHF
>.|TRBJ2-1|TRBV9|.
TGTGCCAGCAGCGAGGCGGTAAGCTCCTACAATGAGCAGTTCTTC
CASSEAVSSYNEQFF
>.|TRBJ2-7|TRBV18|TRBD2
TGTGCCAGCTCACTGACTAGCGGGGGGGACGAGCAGTACTTC
CASSLTSGGDEQYF
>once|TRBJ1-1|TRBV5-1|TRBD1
TGCGCCAGCAGCACAGGACAGGCTACAGTGAACACTGAAGCTTTCTTT
CASSTGQATVNTEAFF